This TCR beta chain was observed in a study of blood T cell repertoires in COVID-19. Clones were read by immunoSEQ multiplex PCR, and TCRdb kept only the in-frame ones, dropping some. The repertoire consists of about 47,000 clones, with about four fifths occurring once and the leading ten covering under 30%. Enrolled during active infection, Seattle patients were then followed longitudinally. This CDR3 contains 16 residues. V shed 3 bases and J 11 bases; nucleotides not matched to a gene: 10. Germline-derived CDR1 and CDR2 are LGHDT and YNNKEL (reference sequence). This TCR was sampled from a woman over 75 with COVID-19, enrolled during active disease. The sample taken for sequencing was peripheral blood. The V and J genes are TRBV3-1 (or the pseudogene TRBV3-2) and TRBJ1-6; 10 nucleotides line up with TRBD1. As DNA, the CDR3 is TGTGCCAGCAGCCAGACGACAGGGGGCATCAACCCACCCCTCCACTTT. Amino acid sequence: CASSQTTGGINPPLHF.